The entry below gives a single T cell receptor beta chain sequence along with its context. Its specificity is unknown. Unique molecular identifiers were built into the TCRbeta library. TCRdb reprocessed the PCR reads via MiXCR and lists one record per CDR3 protein. The repertoire includes roughly 200,000 distinct CDR3 sequences, around 9.2% of them detected once, and 35% to 40% sits in the top ten. The CDR3 length is 13 residues. The V gene's germline CDR1 is MGHDK and CDR2 SYGVNS. The V end lost 0 bases, the J end lost 8 bases, and 9 bases lay between the germline ends. The data stem from a study of T-cell reconstitution after alpha-beta-depleted transplantation in children. Broader study findings: After one year, T-cell counts and TCRbeta diversity mostly came from new T cells. It was surviving recipient T cells and thymic progenitors that gave some patients high TCRbeta diversity at day 60. Several hundred expanded graft clones reportedly were the source of alpha-beta T cells about two months after transplant.

The starting material was PBMCs, mostly from graft donor cells, obtained 360 days after TCRalphabeta/CD19-depleted stem cell transplant. The receptor comes from a male patient aged 2-15 years who had a stem cell transplant for acute myeloid leukemia, so the T cells may come from the graft donor. The chain joins TRBV25-1 to TRBJ2-3; either TRBD1 or TRBD2 may supply D (5 bases each). The CDR3 reads CASSEYRGGTQYF. The CDR3 DNA sequence: TGTGCCAGCAGTGAATACCGGGGCGGTACGCAGTATTTT. Using reference TRBV25-1 and TRBJ2-3 for the parts outside the CDR3, the full variable domain is EADIYQTPRYLVIGTGKKITLECSQTMGHDKMYWYQQDPGMELHLIHYSYGVNSTEKGDLSSESTVSRIRTEHFPLTLESARPSHTSQYLCASSEYRGGTQYFGPGTRLTVL.